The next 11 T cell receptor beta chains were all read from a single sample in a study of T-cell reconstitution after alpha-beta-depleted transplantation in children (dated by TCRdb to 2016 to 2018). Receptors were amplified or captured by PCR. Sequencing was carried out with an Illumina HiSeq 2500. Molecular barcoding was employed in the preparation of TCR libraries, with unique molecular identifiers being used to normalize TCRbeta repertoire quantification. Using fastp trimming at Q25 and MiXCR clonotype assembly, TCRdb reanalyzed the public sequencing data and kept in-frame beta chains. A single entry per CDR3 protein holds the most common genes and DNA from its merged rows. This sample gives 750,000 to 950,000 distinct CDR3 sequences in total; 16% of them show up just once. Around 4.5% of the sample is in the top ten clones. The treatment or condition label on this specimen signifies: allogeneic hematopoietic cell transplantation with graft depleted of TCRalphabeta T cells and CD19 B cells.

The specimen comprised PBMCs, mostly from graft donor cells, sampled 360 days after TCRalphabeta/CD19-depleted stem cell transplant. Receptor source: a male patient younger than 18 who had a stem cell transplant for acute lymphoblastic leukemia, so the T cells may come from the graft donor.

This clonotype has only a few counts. CDR3 bases: TGCAGCGTTGTGATCGGTAGCGGGAGAAAAGAGACCCAGTACTTC. The encoded protein is CSVVIGSGRKETQYF. V gene TRBV29-1 combines with J gene TRBJ2-5, with TRBD2 identical over 9 bases. The CDR3 consists of 15 residues. The J segment lost 3 bases and the V segment lost 4 bases, leaving 9 bases of the junction unmatched. Germline assignment: CDR1 SQVTM and CDR2 ANQGSEA.

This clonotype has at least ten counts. The CDR3 here is CSVEGVQGKGEQYF. CDR3 DNA: TGCAGCGTTGAAGGAGTACAGGGCAAGGGCGAGCAGTACTTC. The V call is TRBV29-1, the J call TRBJ2-7; a possible D gene is TRBD1 (6 bases). The germline CDR1 and CDR2 sequences are SQVTM and ANQGSEA. The ends were cut back, 1 base at V and 6 bases at J, with 16 bases in the middle. The CDR3 has 14 residues.

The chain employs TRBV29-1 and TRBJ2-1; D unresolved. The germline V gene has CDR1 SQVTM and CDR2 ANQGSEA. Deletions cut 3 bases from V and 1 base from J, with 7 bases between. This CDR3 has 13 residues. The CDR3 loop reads CSVDSLSYNEQFF. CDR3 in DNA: TGCAGCGTTGACTCACTTTCCTACAATGAGCAGTTCTTC.

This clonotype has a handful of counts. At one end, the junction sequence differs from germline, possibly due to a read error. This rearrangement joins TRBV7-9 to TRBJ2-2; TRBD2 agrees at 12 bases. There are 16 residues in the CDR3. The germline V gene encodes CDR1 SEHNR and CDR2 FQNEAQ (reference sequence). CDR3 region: CATSSGLAGFTGELFF. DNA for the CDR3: TGTGCCACCAGCTCTGGACTAGCGGGATTCACCGGGGAGCTGTTTTTT.

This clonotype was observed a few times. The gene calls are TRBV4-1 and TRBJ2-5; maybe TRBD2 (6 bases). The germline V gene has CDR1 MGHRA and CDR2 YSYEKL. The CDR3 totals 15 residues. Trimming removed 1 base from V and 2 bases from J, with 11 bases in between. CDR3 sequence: CASSQVLAHQETQYF. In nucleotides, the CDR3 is TGCGCCAGCAGCCAAGTCCTAGCGCATCAAGAGACCCAGTACTTC.

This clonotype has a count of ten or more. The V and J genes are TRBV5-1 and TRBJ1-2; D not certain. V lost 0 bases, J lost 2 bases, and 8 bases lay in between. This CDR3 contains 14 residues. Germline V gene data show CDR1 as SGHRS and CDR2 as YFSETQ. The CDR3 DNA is TGCGCCAGCAGCTTGGAACGAGGAAACTATGGCTACACCTTC. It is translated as CASSLERGNYGYTF.

This CDR3 reads CASSLAVGGVDEQFF. The CDR3 nucleotides are TGCGCCAGCAGCTTGGCAGTAGGGGGTGTAGATGAGCAGTTCTTC. The chain combines TRBV5-1 with TRBJ2-1; possibly TRBD1 for D (6 bases). V was shortened by 0 bases and J by 8 bases, with 15 bases between the two germline ends. This CDR3 comprises 15 residues. The germline V gene encodes CDR1 SGHRS and CDR2 YFSETQ.

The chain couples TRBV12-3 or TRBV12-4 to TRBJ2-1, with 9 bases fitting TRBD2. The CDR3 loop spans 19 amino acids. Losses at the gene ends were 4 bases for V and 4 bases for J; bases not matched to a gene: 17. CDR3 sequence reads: CASSSGGIGGRARYNEQFF. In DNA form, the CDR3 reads TGTGCCAGCAGTTCGGGTGGCATCGGCGGGAGGGCCAGGTACAATGAGCAGTTCTTC.

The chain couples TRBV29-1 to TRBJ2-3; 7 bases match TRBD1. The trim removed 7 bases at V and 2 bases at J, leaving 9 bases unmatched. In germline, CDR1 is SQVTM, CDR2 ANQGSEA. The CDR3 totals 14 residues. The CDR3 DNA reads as TGCAGCGGGACCGAGACAGGGTACACAGATACGCAGTATTTT. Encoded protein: CSGTETGYTDTQYF.

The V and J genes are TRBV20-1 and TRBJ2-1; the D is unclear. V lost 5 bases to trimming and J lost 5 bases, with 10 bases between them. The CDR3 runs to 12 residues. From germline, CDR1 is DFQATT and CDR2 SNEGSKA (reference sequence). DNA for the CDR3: TGCAGTGCTCCCCCGGACCACAATGAGCAGTTCTTC. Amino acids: CSAPPDHNEQFF.

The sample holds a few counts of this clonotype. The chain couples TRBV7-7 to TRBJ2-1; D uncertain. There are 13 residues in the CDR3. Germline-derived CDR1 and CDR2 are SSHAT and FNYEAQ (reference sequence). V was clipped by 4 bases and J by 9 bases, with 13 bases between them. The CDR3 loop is CASSYVISGEQFF. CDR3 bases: TGTGCCAGCAGCTACGTGATTTCCGGTGAGCAGTTCTTC.